What follows are 26 T cell receptor beta chains derived from one specimen sequenced in a study of tumor-infiltrating lymphocytes in localized non-small cell lung cancer (dated by TCRdb to about 2021). Preparation of the library involved the immunoSEQ multiplex PCR assay. In its TCRdb copy, this immuneACCESS table keeps in-frame sequences only and misses some clones. Where compared with another copy, unresolved V genes explain less than half of these, and the others have no known cause. Across this sample there are 11,000 to 15,000 clones, with approximately 85% seen only once. 15% to 20% of the sample is held by the ten biggest clonotypes. Sequenced input: lung tumor tissue. The receptor source for this set is a human donor with non-small cell lung cancer.

This chain joins TRBV7-9 and TRBJ2-2; no clear D gene. CDR1 is SEHNR, CDR2 FQNEAQ, per germline (reference sequence). The V end lost 5 bases, the J end lost 3 bases, and 10 bases lay between the germline ends. The CDR3 spans 14 residues. CDR3 protein: CASSIMVDTGELFF. The CDR3 DNA follows: TGTGCCAGCAGCATAATGGTGGACACCGGGGAGCTGTTTTTT.

This chain joins TRBV28 and TRBJ1-2; a possible D gene is TRBD1 (5 bases). V lost 7 bases to trimming and J lost 9 bases, with 15 bases between them. This CDR3 contains 12 residues. Germline V gene sequence: CDR1 MDHEN, CDR2 SYDVKM. CDR3 sequence reads: CASTLLGGSYTF. CDR3 in DNA: TGTGCCAGCACCTTACTGGGGGGGAGCTACACCTTC.

The V and J genes are TRBV9 and TRBJ1-1; no reliable D call. In germline, CDR1 is SGDLS, CDR2 YYNGEE. The CDR3 loop spans 17 amino acids. The V gene lost 4 bases and the J gene lost 1 base, with 20 bases spanning the gap. CDR3 nucleotide sequence: TGTGCCAGCAGCTTCCGACCGGCGCTCGACGGGAACACTGAAGCTTTCTTT. Protein: CASSFRPALDGNTEAFF.

The chain combines TRBV2 with TRBJ2-7; 8 bases are a match to TRBD1. Germline V gene sequence: CDR1 SNHLY, CDR2 FYNNEI. The CDR3 consists of 13 residues. J gave up 6 bases and V 4 bases, and 5 bases lay outside the gene matches. CDR3 in amino acids: CASSVGQGPEQYF. CDR3 coding DNA: TGTGCCAGCAGTGTAGGACAGGGCCCCGAGCAGTACTTC.

This clone was seen a handful of times. The J gene is TRBJ2-7, the V gene TRBV29-1; perhaps D is TRBD1 or TRBD2 (5 bases each). The V end lost 0 bases, the J end lost 5 bases, and 5 bases lay between the germline ends. The CDR3 loop spans 11 amino acids. CDR1 and CDR2 (germline): SQVTM, ANQGSEA. The CDR3 bases are TGCAGCGTTGAAGAGGGACACGAGCAGTACTTC. It translates to CSVEEGHEQYF.

This sequence joins TRBV2 and TRBJ2-7; TRBD1 matches at 10 bases. Germline V CDR1 and CDR2: SNHLY, FYNNEI. The V gene end was trimmed by 5 bases and the J gene end by 0 bases; junction bases not matched to a gene: 4. The CDR3 has 15 amino acids. The CDR3 DNA reads as TGTGCCAGCAGTTTGGACAGGGGGGGCTCCTACGAGCAGTACTTC. This codes for CASSLDRGGSYEQYF.

The chain links TRBV5-1 to TRBJ2-2; D unclear. Germline CDR1 and CDR2: SGHRS and YFSETQ. There are 14 residues in the CDR3. With 5 bases removed from V and 2 bases from J, the gap between germline ends came to 10 bases. The CDR3 reads CASRSSSNTGELFF. The CDR3 nucleotides are TGCGCCAGCAGAAGTTCCAGTAACACCGGGGAGCTGTTTTTT.

The chain uses TRBV28 and TRBJ1-3; D call uncertain. Trimming shortened V by 6 bases and J by 0 bases, and 15 bases separated the two germline ends. The CDR3 is made up of 16 amino acids. From germline, CDR1 is MDHEN and CDR2 SYDVKM. The CDR3 region has the DNA TGTGCCAGCAGAGGACCCGACACGGCCTCTGGAAACACCATATATTTT. This gives the protein CASRGPDTASGNTIYF.

In its sample, this clone was seen a few times. CDR3 in DNA: TGCGCCAGCAGCTTAAGACAGGGTACAGCCTACGAGCAGTACTTC. Its translation: CASSLRQGTAYEQYF. The gene calls are TRBV5-1 and TRBJ2-7; 7 nucleotides agree with TRBD1. This CDR3 has 15 residues. V was pared by 2 bases and J by 2 bases, with 7 bases of the junction left unmatched. CDR1 and CDR2 (germline): SGHRS, YFSETQ.

This clone was seen a single time. The chain uses TRBV9 and TRBJ2-7; D not certain. Per germline, CDR1 SGDLS and CDR2 YYNGEE. This CDR3 is 13 amino acids long. The V end lost 4 bases, the J end lost 3 bases, and 11 bases lay between the germline ends. The CDR3 region is CASSPTTGYEQYF. DNA of the CDR3: TGTGCCAGCAGCCCGACGACTGGCTACGAGCAGTACTTC.

V gene TRBV7-9 combines with J gene TRBJ2-3; possible D gene TRBD1, 5 bases. There are 13 residues in the CDR3. The V end was cut by 10 bases, the J end by 3 bases, with 14 bases between. Germline CDR1 SEHNR, CDR2 FQNEAQ (reference sequence). The CDR3, as DNA: TGTGCCACTTCGTTGACAGTTACAGATACGCAGTATTTT. It is translated as CATSLTVTDTQYF.

CDR3 loop: CASSETQQETQYF. CDR3 DNA sequence: TGTGCCAGCAGCGAAACACAGCAAGAGACCCAGTACTTC. The V and J genes are TRBV2 and TRBJ2-5; unclear D gene. CDR3 size: 13 residues. Trimming took off 6 bases at V and 2 bases at J, with 10 bases between the two ends. Germline values: CDR1 SNHLY, CDR2 FYNNEI.

This chain uses TRBV7-2 with TRBJ1-5; 12 bases agree with TRBD1. This CDR3 region has 15 residues. V dropped 4 bases and J dropped 5; count of bases not matched to a gene: 3. Germline V gene sequence: CDR1 SGHTA, CDR2 FQGNSA. The CDR3 DNA reads TGTGCCAGCAGCTCGGGACAGGGGGCCCATCAGCCCCAGCATTTT. This codes for CASSSGQGAHQPQHF.

This chain links TRBV7-8 with TRBJ1-1, with D unclear. This CDR3 spans 13 amino acids. Germline V gene sequence: CDR1 SGHVS, CDR2 FQNEAQ. The V gene lost 2 bases and the J gene lost 1 base, with 5 bases spanning the gap. The CDR3 coding sequence is TGTGCCAGCAGCTTATCGGCGAACACTGAAGCTTTCTTT. It yields the protein CASSLSANTEAFF.

This chain connects TRBV28 to TRBJ2-1; D might be TRBD1 or TRBD2, each matching 5 bases. The length of the CDR3 is 15 residues. With 6 bases removed from V and 11 bases from J, the gap between germline ends came to 23 bases. Per germline, CDR1 MDHEN and CDR2 SYDVKM. The CDR3 here is CASRFMGPGFVKQFF. DNA of the CDR3: TGTGCCAGCAGGTTTATGGGACCAGGGTTTGTGAAGCAGTTCTTC.

This chain connects TRBV27 to TRBJ1-1, with D maybe TRBD1 (5 bases). This CDR3 is built from 16 residues. Germline loops: CDR1 MNHEY, CDR2 SMNVEV (reference sequence). The V end was cut by 2 bases, the J end by 5 bases, with 18 bases between. CDR3 protein: CASSLVPGRSNTEAFF. As DNA, the CDR3 is TGTGCCAGCAGTTTAGTTCCGGGACGCTCGAATACTGAAGCTTTCTTT.

V usage is TRBV6-6 and J usage is TRBJ2-5; 7 nucleotides align to TRBD1. CDR1 is MNHNY and CDR2 is SVGAGI in the germline V gene (reference sequence). V dropped 7 bases and J dropped 2; count of bases not matched to a gene: 7. The CDR3 is made up of 14 amino acids. The CDR3 DNA reads TGTGCCAGCAAAGAGAACAGGGGACAAGAGACCCAGTACTTC. It is translated as CASKENRGQETQYF.

The chain has TRBV2 and TRBJ2-7; weak D call: TRBD2 (5 bases). V lost 7 bases and J lost 0, with 10 bases in between. Per germline, CDR1 SNHLY and CDR2 FYNNEI. There are 13 residues in the CDR3. The chain's CDR3 is CASKGAVSYEQYF. For the CDR3, the DNA is TGTGCCAGCAAGGGAGCGGTCTCCTACGAGCAGTACTTC.

The gene calls are TRBV7-2 and TRBJ2-5; maybe TRBD1 (5 bases). The CDR3 loop spans 14 amino acids. Looked up from germline, CDR1 is SGHTA and CDR2 is FQGNSA. Trimming pared 2 bases from V and 3 bases from J, leaving 10 bases between. CDR3 residues: CASSLRSREETQYF. The CDR3 DNA follows: TGTGCCAGCAGCTTACGGTCCAGGGAAGAGACCCAGTACTTC.

This clone was seen only a few times. This chain links TRBV11-2 with TRBJ1-2; no clear D. Deletions cut 6 bases from V and 0 bases from J, with 8 bases between. The CDR3 totals 13 residues. Germline CDR1 is SGHAT and CDR2 is FQNNGV. The DNA for the CDR3 is TGTGCCAGCAGGGCTGGGCCTAACTATGGCTACACCTTC. This gives the protein CASRAGPNYGYTF. Filled out from reference TRBV11-2 and TRBJ1-2, the complete variable domain reads EAGVAQSPRYKIIEKRQSVAFWCNPISGHATLYWYQQILGQGPKLLIQFQNNGVVDDSQLPKDRFSAERLKGVDSTLKIQPAKLEDSAVYLCASRAGPNYGYTFGSGTRLTVV.

This chain links TRBV6-4 with TRBJ2-2, with TRBD1 matching over 9 bases. The CDR3 sequence is 15 residues long. Trimming cost V 4 bases and J 7 bases; bases outside gene matches: 7. Germline assignment: CDR1 MRHNA and CDR2 SNTAGT. The CDR3 DNA sequence: TGTGCCAGCAGTGTTTCACAGGGGGCGGGCGGGGAGCTGTTTTTT. It codes for CASSVSQGAGGELFF.

In this sample, this clone turned up once. V and J are TRBV5-4 and TRBJ1-2; unclear D gene. Germline CDR1 and CDR2: SGHNT and YYREEE (reference sequence). V was pared by 4 bases and J by 3 bases, with 16 bases between. CDR3 length: 15 residues. CDR3 nucleotides: TGTGCCAGCAGCCCGCTAGGGTTCGGGGACTATGGCTACACCTTC. Amino acids: CASSPLGFGDYGYTF.

This chain joins TRBV30 and TRBJ2-7, with no clear D. V dropped 5 bases and J dropped 2 bases, with 10 bases sitting between them. CDR1 is GTSNPN and CDR2 is SVGIG in the germline V gene (reference sequence). This CDR3 is built from 12 residues. CDR3 sequence: CAWYKIPYEQYF. CDR3 DNA sequence: TGTGCCTGGTACAAGATCCCCTACGAGCAGTACTTC.

The chain recombines TRBV5-1 with TRBJ1-1; D is uncertain. This CDR3 comprises 14 residues. V gave up 0 bases and J gave up 2 bases, with 8 bases separating them. The germline gives CDR1 SGHRS, CDR2 YFSETQ. CDR3 DNA sequence: TGCGCCAGCAGCTTGGACGGAGCTAACACTGAAGCTTTCTTT. This translates into CASSLDGANTEAFF.

The V call is TRBV19, the J call TRBJ1-3; no clear D gene. The CDR3 contains 11 residues. CDR1 and CDR2 from the germline V gene are LNHDA and SQIVND (reference sequence). The ends were cut back, 6 bases at V and 4 bases at J, with 4 bases in the middle. The CDR3 DNA reads TGTGCCAGTAGGCGCGGAAACACCATATATTTT. It specifies CASRRGNTIYF.

The chain joins TRBV6-5 to TRBJ1-3; TRBD1 might be the D (5 bases). The V end lost 2 bases, the J end lost 7 bases, and 6 bases lay between the germline ends. The CDR3 has 12 residues. CDR1 and CDR2 from the germline V gene are MNHEY and SVGAGI. The CDR3 coding sequence is TGTGCCAGCAGTTACGGGGGGAACACCATATATTTT. Amino acids: CASSYGGNTIYF.